This T cell receptor (beta chain) was captured by sequencing in a study of post-analysis software for immune sequencing data. Turning to the study itself: The cohort encompassed relapsing-remitting, secondary progressive and progressive-relapsing multiple sclerosis disease courses. Study-wide findings and caveats: Relative to controls, patients had roughly five TRBV segments at higher frequency, with TRBV5-6, TRBV5-1 and TRBV20-1 among these. When the samples were clustered directly with F measure, those that had been prepared in the same batch showed strong co-clustering. Controls significantly exceeded multiple sclerosis patients in normalized Chao1 diversity.

A single count supports this clonotype. Antigen unknown. cDNA libraries of TCR beta carried unique molecular identifiers. The source material, roughly 0.9 to 11 million T cells, gave rise to roughly 500,000 cDNA molecules. One entry per CDR3 protein results from TCRdb running MiXCR on the PCR reads. This table has about 770,000 distinct CDR3 sequences, about 43% appearing once. From germline, CDR1 is DFQATT and CDR2 SNEGSKA (reference sequence). The CDR3 extends over 12 amino acids. The V end was cut by 6 bases, the J end by 4 bases, with 9 bases between. What was sequenced was blood. This sequence originates from a girl under 18 with multiple sclerosis. V is TRBV20-1 and J is TRBJ2-2; possibly TRBD2 for D (5 bases). The CDR3 bases are TGCAGTGCCCCTACTAGCACCGGGGAGCTGTTTTTT. This codes for CSAPTSTGELFF.